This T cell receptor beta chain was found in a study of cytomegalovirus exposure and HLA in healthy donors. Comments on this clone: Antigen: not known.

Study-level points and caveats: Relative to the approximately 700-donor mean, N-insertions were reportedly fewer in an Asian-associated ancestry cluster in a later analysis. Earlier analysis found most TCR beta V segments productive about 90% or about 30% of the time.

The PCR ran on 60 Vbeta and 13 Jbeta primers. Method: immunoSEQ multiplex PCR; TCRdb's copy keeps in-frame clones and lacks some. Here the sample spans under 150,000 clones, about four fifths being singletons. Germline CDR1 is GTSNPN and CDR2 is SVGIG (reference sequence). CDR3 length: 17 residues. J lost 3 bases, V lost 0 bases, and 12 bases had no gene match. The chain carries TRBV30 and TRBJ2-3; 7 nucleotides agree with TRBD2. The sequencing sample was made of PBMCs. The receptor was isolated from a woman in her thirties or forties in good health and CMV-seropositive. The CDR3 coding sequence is TGTGCCTGGAGTGTGGCGGGAGCTGTTTTGGGAACAGATACGCAGTATTTT. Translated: CAWSVAGAVLGTDTQYF.